This T cell receptor beta chain was captured by sequencing in a study of T cell responses to AZD1222 COVID-19 vaccine. A remark on this clone: As yet, its antigen is unknown.

Whole-study results and caveats: The breadth and depth of Spike-specific TCRs increased once two AZD1222 doses had been given. White British ancestry dominated among donors, who included more females, and clonal diversity was possibly underestimated. Within unmutated variant regions lay the reported targets of nearly half of spike-specific TCRs.

Clones were read by immunoSEQ multiplex PCR, and TCRdb kept only the in-frame ones, dropping some. The sample lists 75,000 or so clones; 85% to 95% were seen once. The analysis combined second doses at about 4 or about 12 weeks. V lost 3 bases and J lost 2, with 11 bases in between. The germline V gene encodes CDR1 MDHEN and CDR2 SYDVKM. CDR3 length: 14 residues. The material was peripheral blood, obtained 28 days after the second AZD1222 dose. This receptor was identified in an adult who received the AZD1222 COVID-19 vaccine. This chain links TRBV28 with TRBJ2-7; D gene ambiguous. Here the CDR3 DNA reads TGTGCCAGCAGTTTCCGGGCGGAGACCTACGAGCAGTACTTC. Translated: CASSFRAETYEQYF.